The sequence of this T cell receptor (beta chain) was determined in a study of monozygotic twins with inflammatory bowel disease. Study-level results: Fewer shared clonotypes with others were found in IBD patients than in healthy twins, especially with disease activity. The study found lower TCRbeta diversity (inverse Simpson) in IBD patients than in healthy co-twins.

In regard to this clonotype: Its cognate antigen is unknown.

Germline lookup yields CDR1 DFQATT and CDR2 SNEGSKA (reference sequence). CDR3 length: 14 amino acids. Incorporation of UMIs carrying a 6-nucleotide sample barcode was performed by template switching. Following a re-call of the 5' RACE reads, TCRdb has one entry per CDR3 protein and lacks DNA. The sample has tens of thousands of distinct CDR3 sequences. Total RNA from whole blood was isolated with no T cell sorting. The gene calls are TRBV20-1 and TRBJ1-2; TCRdb's D call, TRBD1, is unchecked because there is no DNA. The sequence came from a human donor with ulcerative colitis or Crohn's disease, or a healthy co-twin of an affected twin (not recorded which). Sequencing input: blood. The CDR3 sequence is CSARDERTINGYTF.